This T cell receptor (beta chain) was retrieved from a study of cytomegalovirus exposure and HLA in healthy donors. Background on the study: HLA-typed donors contributed 80 million or so unique TCRs, which were held in an early data release. Assignment to the Caucasian-associated ancestry cluster applied to approximately 79% of the roughly 420 genotyped donors. Study-level points and caveats: Differences between HLA loci emerged in a later analysis of TCR association rates, with DRB1 most and HLA-C fewest.

Though nominally healthy at sampling, donors likely had unrecorded immune exposures. With regard to this clone: Its antigen is not identified.

13 Jbeta primers and 60 Vbeta primers were used for the PCR. Assay: immunoSEQ multiplex PCR; the TCRdb copy retains only in-frame clones and omits some. Of over 110,000 clones listed, approximately 80% were seen once; the top ten hold around 2.4%. The germline gives CDR1 MGHRA, CDR2 YSYEKL. This CDR3 contains 16 residues. Unmatched junction bases numbered 4, after V lost 1 base and J lost 2 bases. The source of this sequence is a woman under 30 in good health and CMV-seropositive. The sample consisted of PBMCs. This sequence joins TRBV4-1 and TRBJ2-4, with 8 bases matching TRBD1. The CDR3 DNA sequence: TGCGCCAGCAGCCAAGGTCAGGGGGCGACCAAAAACATTCAGTACTTC. It yields the protein CASSQGQGATKNIQYF.